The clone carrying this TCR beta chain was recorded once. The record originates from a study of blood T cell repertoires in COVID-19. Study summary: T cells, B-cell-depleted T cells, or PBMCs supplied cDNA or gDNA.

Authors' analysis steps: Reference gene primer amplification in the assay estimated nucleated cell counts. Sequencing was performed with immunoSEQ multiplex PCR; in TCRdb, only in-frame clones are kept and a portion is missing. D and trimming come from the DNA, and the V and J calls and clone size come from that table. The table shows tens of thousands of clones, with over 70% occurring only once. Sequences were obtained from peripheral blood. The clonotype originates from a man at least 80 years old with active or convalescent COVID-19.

The CDR3 nucleotides read TGTGCCAGCAGCGTACTAGCGGGGGGTTACGAGCAGTACTTC. Its translation: CASSVLAGGYEQYF. This chain links TRBV7-9 with TRBJ2-7, with 12 nucleotides matching TRBD2. Unmatched junction bases numbered 3, after V lost 5 bases and J lost 4 bases. There are 14 residues in the CDR3. Germline V lookup: CDR1 SEHNR, CDR2 FQNEAQ (reference sequence).